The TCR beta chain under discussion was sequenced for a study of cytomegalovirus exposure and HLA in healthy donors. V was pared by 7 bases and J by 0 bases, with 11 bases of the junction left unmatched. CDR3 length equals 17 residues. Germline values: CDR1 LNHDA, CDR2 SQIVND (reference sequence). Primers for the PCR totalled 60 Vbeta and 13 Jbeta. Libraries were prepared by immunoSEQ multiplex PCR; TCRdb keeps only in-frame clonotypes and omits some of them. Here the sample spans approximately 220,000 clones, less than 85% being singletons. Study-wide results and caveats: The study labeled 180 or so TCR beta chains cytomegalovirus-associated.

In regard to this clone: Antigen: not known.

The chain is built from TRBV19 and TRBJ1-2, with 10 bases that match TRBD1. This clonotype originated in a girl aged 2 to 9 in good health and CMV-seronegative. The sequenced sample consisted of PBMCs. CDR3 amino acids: CASTSSPGQGSNYGYTF. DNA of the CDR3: TGTGCCAGTACCTCATCCCCGGGACAGGGGTCTAACTATGGCTACACCTTC.